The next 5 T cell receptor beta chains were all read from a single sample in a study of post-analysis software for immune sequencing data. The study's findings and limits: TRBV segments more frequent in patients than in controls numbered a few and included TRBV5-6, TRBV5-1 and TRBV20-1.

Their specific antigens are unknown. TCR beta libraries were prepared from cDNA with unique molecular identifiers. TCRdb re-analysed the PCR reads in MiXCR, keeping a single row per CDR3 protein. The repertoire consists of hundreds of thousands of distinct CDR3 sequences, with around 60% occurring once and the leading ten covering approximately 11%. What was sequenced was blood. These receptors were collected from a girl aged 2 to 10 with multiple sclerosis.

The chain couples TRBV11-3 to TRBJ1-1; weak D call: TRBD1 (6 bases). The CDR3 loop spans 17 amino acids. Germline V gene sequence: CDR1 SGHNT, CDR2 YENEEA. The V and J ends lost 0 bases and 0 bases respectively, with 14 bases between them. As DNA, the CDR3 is TGTGCCAGCAGCTTAGATCGGATTGGGGACATGAACACTGAAGCTTTCTTT. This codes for CASSLDRIGDMNTEAFF.

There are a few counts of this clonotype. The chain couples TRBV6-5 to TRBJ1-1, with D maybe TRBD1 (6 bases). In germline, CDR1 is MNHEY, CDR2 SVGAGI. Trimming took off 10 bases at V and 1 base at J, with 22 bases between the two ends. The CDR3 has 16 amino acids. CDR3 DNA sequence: TGTGCCACCGGGGGGTATTGGACAGAAAAGAACACTGAAGCTTTCTTT. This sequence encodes CATGGYWTEKNTEAFF.

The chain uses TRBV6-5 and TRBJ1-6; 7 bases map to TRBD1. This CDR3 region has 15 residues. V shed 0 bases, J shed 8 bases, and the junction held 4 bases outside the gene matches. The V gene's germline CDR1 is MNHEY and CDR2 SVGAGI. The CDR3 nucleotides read TGTGCCAGCAGTTACTCCAGAGGGGGCCATTCACCCCTCCACTTT. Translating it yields CASSYSRGGHSPLHF.

Here the CDR3 DNA reads TGCGCCAGCAGCCAAGGGGCGGGAGCTAGCCACGAGCAGTACTTC. Protein product: CASSQGAGASHEQYF. The rearrangement joins TRBV4-1 to TRBJ2-7, with 7 bases fitting TRBD2. The CDR3 length is 15 residues. J was trimmed by 5 bases and V by 1 base; bases with no gene match: 8. The germline gives CDR1 MGHRA, CDR2 YSYEKL.

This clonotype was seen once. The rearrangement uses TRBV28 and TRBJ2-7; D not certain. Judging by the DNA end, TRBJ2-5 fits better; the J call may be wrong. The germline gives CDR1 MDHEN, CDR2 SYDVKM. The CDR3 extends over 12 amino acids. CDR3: CASRISSETQYF. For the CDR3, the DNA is TGTGCCAGCAGGATTAGTTCGGAGACCCAGTACTTC.